This T cell receptor (beta chain) was identified in a study of blood T cell repertoires in COVID-19. Study information: T cells, B-cell-depleted T cells, or PBMCs supplied cDNA or gDNA.

Sequenced by immunoSEQ multiplex PCR; TCRdb stores in-frame clones only, minus some. The profile shows roughly 410,000 clones, 89% of them singletons. The specimen was peripheral blood. This receptor was taken from a man aged 35-49 years with acute or convalescent COVID-19.

CDR3 coding DNA: TGTGCCAGCAGCCAAGCTCCGCAGACAGATACGCAGTATTTT. Protein product: CASSQAPQTDTQYF. The chain combines TRBV3-1 (or the pseudogene TRBV3-2) with TRBJ2-3; no reliable D call. In germline, CDR1 is LGHDT, CDR2 YNNKEL (reference sequence). Trimming removed 1 base from V and 3 bases from J, with 8 bases in between. The CDR3 sequence is 14 residues long.